The clone carrying this TCR beta chain was counted ten times or more. These data belong to a study of T cells in Graves' hyperthyroidism and ophthalmopathy. CDR1 is SGHVS, CDR2 FNYEAQ, per germline. V shed 1 base and J shed 2 bases, with 8 bases lying between them. This CDR3 comprises 14 residues. In patients aged 18 to 65, hyperthyroidism was newly diagnosed, with duration under 2 months. What was amplified from RNA transcripts were TCR beta CDR3 regions. Using the HTBI primer set, a first-round RT-PCR was run on the TCR CDR3. In TCRdb, the multiplex PCR reads were re-called with MiXCR into one record per CDR3 protein. This table has about 570,000 distinct CDR3 sequences, about 14% appearing once.

This receptor was identified in a woman aged 40 to 50 with Graves' hyperthyroidism. This rearrangement joins TRBV7-6 to TRBJ1-1; the D is unclear. The sequenced sample consisted of blood. This chain's CDR3 is CASSLEAVNTEAFF. CDR3 DNA: TGTGCCAGCAGCTTAGAGGCCGTTAACACTGAAGCTTTCTTT.